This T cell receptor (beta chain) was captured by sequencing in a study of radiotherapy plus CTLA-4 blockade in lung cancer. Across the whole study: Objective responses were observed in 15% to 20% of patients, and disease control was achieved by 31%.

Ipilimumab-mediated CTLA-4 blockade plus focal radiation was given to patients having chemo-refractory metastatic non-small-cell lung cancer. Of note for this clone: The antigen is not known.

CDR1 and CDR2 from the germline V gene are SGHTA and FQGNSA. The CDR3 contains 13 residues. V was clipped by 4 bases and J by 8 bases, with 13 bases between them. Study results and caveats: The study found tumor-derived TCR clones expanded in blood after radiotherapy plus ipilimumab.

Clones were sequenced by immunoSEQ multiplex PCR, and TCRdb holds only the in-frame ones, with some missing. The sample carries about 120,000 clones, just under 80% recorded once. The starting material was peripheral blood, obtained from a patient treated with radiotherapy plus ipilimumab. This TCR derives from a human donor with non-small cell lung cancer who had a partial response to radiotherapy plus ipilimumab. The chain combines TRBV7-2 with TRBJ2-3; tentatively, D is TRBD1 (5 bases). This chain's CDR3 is CASSWGRRGTQYF. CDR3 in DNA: TGTGCCAGCAGCTGGGGCCGACGTGGTACGCAGTATTTT. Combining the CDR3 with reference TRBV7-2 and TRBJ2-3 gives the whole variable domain GAGVSQSPSNKVTEKGKDVELRCDPISGHTALYWYRQSLGQGLEFLIYFQGNSAPDKSGLPSDRFSAERTGGSVSTLTIQRTQQEDSAVYLCASSWGRRGTQYFGPGTRLTVL.